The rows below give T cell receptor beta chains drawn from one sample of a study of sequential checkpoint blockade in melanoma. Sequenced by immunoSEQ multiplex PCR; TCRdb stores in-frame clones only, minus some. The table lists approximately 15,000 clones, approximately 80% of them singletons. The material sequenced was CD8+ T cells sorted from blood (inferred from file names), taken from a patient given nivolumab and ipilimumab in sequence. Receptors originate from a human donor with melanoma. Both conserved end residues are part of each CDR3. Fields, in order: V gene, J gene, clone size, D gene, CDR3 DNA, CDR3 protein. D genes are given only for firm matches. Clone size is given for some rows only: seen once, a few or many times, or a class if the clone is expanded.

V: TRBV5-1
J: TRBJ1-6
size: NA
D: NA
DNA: TGCGCCAGCAGCGCCGGACAGAATAATTCACCCCTCCACTTT
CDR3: CASSAGQNNSPLHF

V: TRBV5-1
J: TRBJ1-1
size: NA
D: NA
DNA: TGCGCCAGCAGCTTGGAGTTGGGGCTAGACACTGAAGCTTTCTTT
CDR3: CASSLELGLDTEAFF

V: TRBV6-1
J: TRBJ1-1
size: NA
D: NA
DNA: TGTGCCAGCAGCGCAGGGTACACTGAAGCTTTCTTT
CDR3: CASSAGYTEAFF

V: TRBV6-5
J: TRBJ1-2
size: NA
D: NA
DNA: TGTGCCAGCAGTAAGGATGTAGCGGTCTATGGCTACACCTTC
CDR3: CASSKDVAVYGYTF

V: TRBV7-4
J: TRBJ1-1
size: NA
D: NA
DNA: TGTGCCAGCAGCCCCTGGGAGGCCGGCATCAGGAACACTGAAGCTTTCTTT
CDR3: CASSPWEAGIRNTEAFF

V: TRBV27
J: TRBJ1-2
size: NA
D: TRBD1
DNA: TGTGCCAGCAGTTCCGGGGACAGCCGGCTTCTCTACTATGGCTACACCTTC
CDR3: CASSSGDSRLLYYGYTF

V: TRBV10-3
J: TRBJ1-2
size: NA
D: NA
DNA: TGTGCCATTGCTGCCCGGGACTATGGCTACACCTTC
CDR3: CAIAARDYGYTF

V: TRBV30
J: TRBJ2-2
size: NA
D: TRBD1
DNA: TGTGCCTGGAGAAGGACAGGGGGGGACACCGGGGAGCTGTTTTTT
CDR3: CAWRRTGGDTGELFF

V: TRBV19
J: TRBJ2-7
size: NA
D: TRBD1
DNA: TGTGCCAGTAGTACGGGACAGGGGGTCTACGAGCAGTACTTC
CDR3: CASSTGQGVYEQYF

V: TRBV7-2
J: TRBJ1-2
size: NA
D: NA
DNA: TGTGCCAGCAGCTTCGAAGGGACTGGGGGGAACACCTTC
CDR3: CASSFEGTGGNTF

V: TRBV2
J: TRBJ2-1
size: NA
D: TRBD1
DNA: TGTGCCAGCATCCTCTACAGGGGGAATGAGCAGTTCTTC
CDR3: CASILYRGNEQFF

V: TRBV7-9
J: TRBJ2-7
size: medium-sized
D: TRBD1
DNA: TGTGCCAGCAGCTCCTGGGACAGTGCCGGCGAGCAGTACTTC
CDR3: CASSSWDSAGEQYF

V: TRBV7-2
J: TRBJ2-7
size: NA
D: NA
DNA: TGTGCCAGCAGCTTAAACGGACAGCCTATCTACGAGCAGTACTTC
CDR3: CASSLNGQPIYEQYF

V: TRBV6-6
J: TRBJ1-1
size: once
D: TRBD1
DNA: TGTGCCACTTCGCAGGGGGCGCAGACTGAAGCTTTCTTT
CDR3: CATSQGAQTEAFF

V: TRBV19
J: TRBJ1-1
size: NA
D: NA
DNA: TGTGCCAGTAGTGGGGAGGTCGGGACTGAAGCTTTCTTT
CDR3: CASSGEVGTEAFF

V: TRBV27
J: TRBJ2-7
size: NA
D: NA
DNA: TGTGCCAGCAGCTTCTCAGGGACCTACGAGCAGTACTTC
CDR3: CASSFSGTYEQYF

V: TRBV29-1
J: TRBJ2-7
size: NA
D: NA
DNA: TGCAGCGTTGACGGAGCCGAGCAGTACTTC
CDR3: CSVDGAEQYF

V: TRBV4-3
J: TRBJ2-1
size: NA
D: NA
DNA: TGCGCCAGCAGCCAAGATGGGGCCGGTGAGCAGTTCTTC
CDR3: CASSQDGAGEQFF

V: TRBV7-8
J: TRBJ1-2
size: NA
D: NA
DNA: TGTGCCAGCAGCTTGGGGCGTGGCGCAGGATATGGCTACACCTTC
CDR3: CASSLGRGAGYGYTF

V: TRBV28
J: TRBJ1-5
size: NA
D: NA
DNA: TGTGCCAGCAGTTTAACTTATAGCAATCAGCCCCAGCATTTT
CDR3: CASSLTYSNQPQHF

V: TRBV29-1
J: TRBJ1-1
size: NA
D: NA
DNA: TGCAGCGCCTACCCGATGAACACTGAAGCTTTCTTT
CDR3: CSAYPMNTEAFF

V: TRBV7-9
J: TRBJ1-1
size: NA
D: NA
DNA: TGTGCCAGCAGCCCGCTCGGGAGGAACACTGAAGCTTTCTTT
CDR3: CASSPLGRNTEAFF

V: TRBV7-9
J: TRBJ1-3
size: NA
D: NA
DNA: TGTGCCAGCAGTCTCAACAGCGGGTCCTCTGGAAACACCATATATTTT
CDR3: CASSLNSGSSGNTIYF

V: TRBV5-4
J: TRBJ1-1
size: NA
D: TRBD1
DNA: TGTGCCAGCAGCAGAACCGGGACAGGGGGGGGTGAAGCTTTCTTT
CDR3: CASSRTGTGGGEAFF

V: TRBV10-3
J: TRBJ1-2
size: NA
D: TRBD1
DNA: TGTGCCATCAGTGACTCTTGGGACAGCGAGCGCTATGGCTACACCTTC
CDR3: CAISDSWDSERYGYTF

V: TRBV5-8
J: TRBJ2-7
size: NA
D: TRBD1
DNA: TGTGCCAGCAGCTTGGGCACAGGACAGGGGGCTTACGAGCAGTACTTC
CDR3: CASSLGTGQGAYEQYF

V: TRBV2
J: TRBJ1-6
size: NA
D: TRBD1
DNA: TGTGCCAGCAGTGTAGGGGGGACAGGGGCTTCGCCCCTCCACTTT
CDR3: CASSVGGTGASPLHF

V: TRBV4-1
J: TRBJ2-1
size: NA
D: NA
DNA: TGCGCCAGCAGCCCAAGGGACACTTACAATGAGCAGTTCTTC
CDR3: CASSPRDTYNEQFF

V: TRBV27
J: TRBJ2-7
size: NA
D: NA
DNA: TGTGCCAGCAGTTTCCTTGGAGGCTCCTACGAGCAGTACTTC
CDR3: CASSFLGGSYEQYF

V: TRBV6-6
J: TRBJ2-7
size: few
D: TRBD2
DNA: TGTGCCAGCAGCGCTAGCGGGGATTATTACTACGAGCAGTACTTC
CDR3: CASSASGDYYYEQYF

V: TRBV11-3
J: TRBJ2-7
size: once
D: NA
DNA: TGTGCCAGCAGCCCTAGCGACTCCTACGAGCAGTACTTC
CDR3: CASSPSDSYEQYF

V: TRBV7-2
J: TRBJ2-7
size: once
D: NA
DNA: TGTGCCAGCAGCTGGGCCGCGGGGGACAACTACGAGCAGTACTTC
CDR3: CASSWAAGDNYEQYF

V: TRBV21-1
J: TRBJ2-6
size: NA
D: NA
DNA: TGTGCCAGCAGCCCAGACAGGGGCTCCCTCTTAGTCCTGACTTTC
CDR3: CASSPDRGSLLVLTF

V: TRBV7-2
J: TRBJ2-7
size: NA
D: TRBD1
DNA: TGTGCCAGCAGCTTAGACGGGACAGGGCTTTACGAGCAGTACTTC
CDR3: CASSLDGTGLYEQYF

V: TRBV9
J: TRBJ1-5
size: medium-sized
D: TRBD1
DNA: TGTGCCAGGGGGACAGGGCGGGCTCAGCCCCAGCATTTT
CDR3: CARGTGRAQPQHF

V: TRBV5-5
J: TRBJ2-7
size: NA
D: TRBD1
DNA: TGTGCCAGCAGCCCCGGGACAGGCGCCTACGAGCAGTACTTC
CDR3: CASSPGTGAYEQYF

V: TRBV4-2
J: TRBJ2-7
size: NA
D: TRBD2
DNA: TGTGCCAGCAGCCCACGTGGGGAGGGCTCCTACGAGCAGTACTTC
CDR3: CASSPRGEGSYEQYF

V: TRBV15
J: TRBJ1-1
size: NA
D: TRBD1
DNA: TGTGCCACCAGTGGGACAGGACAGGCGAGTGAAGCTTTCTTT
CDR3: CATSGTGQASEAFF

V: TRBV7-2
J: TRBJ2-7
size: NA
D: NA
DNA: TGTGCCAGCAGCTTAGCCAGAAACTACGAGCAGTACTTC
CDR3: CASSLARNYEQYF

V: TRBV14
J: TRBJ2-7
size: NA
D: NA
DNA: TGTGCCAGCAGACGGGGGGCCTTCTACGAGCAGTACTTC
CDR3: CASRRGAFYEQYF

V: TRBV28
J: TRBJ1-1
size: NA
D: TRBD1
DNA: TGTGCCAGCGGGGCAACAGGGGCTCGGACTGAAGCTTTCTTT
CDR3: CASGATGARTEAFF

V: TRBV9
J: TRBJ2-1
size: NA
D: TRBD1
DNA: TGTGCCAGCAGCGTAGCGTACAGGGGCGATGAGCAGTTCTTC
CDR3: CASSVAYRGDEQFF

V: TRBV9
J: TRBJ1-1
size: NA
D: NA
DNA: TGTGCCAGCAGCGCGGAGGGTTACACTGAAGCTTTCTTT
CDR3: CASSAEGYTEAFF

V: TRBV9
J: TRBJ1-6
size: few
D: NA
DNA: TGTGCCAGCAGCGTAATGGAGGGTTCGGATTCACCCCTCCACTTT
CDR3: CASSVMEGSDSPLHF

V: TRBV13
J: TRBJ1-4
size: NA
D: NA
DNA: TGTGCCAGCAGCTTAGAGCGGGGGCCTCGTGAAAAACTGTTTTTT
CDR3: CASSLERGPREKLFF

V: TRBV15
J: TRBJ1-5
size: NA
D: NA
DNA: TGTGCCACCAGCTCCACGGGAGGCAGGGAGTATCAGCCCCAGCATTTT
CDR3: CATSSTGGREYQPQHF

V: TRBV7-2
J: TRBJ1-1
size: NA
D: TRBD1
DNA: TGTGCCAGCAGCTCGCACAGGGGGCCAAGCACTGAAGCTTTCTTT
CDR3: CASSSHRGPSTEAFF

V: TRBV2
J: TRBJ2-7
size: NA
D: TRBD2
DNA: TGTGCCAGCAGTCCGGGACTAGCGGGAGAGTACGAGCAGTACTTC
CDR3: CASSPGLAGEYEQYF

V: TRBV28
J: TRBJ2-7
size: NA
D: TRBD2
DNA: TGTGCCAGCGGACGACTAGCAGGTTCCTACGAGCAGTACTTC
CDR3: CASGRLAGSYEQYF

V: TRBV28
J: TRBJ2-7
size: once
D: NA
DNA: TGTGCCAGCAGTTCAGGGCCCTCCTACGAGCAGTACTTC
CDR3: CASSSGPSYEQYF

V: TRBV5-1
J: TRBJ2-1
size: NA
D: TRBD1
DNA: TGCGCCAGCAGCACGGGACAGGGACCCCTCAATGAGCAGTTCTTC
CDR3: CASSTGQGPLNEQFF

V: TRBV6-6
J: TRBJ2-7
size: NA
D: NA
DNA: TGTGCCAGCAGTTCCGGCGACGGACACTACGAGCAGTACTTC
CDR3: CASSSGDGHYEQYF

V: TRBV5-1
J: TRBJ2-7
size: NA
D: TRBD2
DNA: TGCGCCAGCAGCCCTGTTTGGACTAGCGGTTCCTACGAGCAGTACTTC
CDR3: CASSPVWTSGSYEQYF

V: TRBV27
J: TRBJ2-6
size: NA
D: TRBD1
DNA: TGTGCCAGCAGTAGAAACTTGGGACAGTACTCTGGGGCCAACGTCCTGACTTTC
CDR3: CASSRNLGQYSGANVLTF

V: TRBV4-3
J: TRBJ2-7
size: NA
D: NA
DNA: TGCGCCAGCAGCGAAGGGTCGGGACATCCCTCCTACGAGCAGTACTTC
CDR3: CASSEGSGHPSYEQYF

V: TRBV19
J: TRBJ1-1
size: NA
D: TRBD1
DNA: TGTGCCAGTAGTGTCGGACAGGGGTGGACTGAAGCTTTCTTT
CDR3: CASSVGQGWTEAFF

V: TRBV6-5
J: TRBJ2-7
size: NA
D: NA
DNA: TGTGCCAGCAGTTCACAGGGGGGGGGCCTCGAGCAGTACTTC
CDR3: CASSSQGGGLEQYF

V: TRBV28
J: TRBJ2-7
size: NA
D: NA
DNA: TGTGCCAGCAGTCTATTTAAGGCGAGGGCGAACCAACCTCTCTACGAGCAGTACTTC
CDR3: CASSLFKARANQPLYEQYF

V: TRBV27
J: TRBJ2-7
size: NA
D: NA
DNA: TGTGCCAGCAGTGGGGGCGGGGGATCCTACGAGCAGTACTTC
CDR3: CASSGGGGSYEQYF

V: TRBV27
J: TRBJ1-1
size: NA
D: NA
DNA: TGTGCCAGCAGTTTATCCCTTACAGGGAATGGAGTTGAAGCTTTCTTT
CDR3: CASSLSLTGNGVEAFF